A selection of T cell receptor beta chains follows, all from one sample in a study of T cell repertoires in cytomegalovirus infection. MiXCR, run by TCRdb on the reads, gives a single entry per CDR3 protein. There are about 330,000 distinct CDR3 sequences in the sample; more than 8% occur only once, and about 4.5% lies in the top ten. What was sequenced was PBMCs. The origin of the receptors is a human donor in good health (CMV status not recorded). Some clones in this sample may be carry-over from other donors' samples. Both conserved end residues are part of each CDR3. A D gene is named only where the DNA matches it firmly. Clone size is stated in some rows and not others, as once, few, many or a class when expanded.

J gene,V gene,clone size,D gene,CDR3 DNA,CDR3 protein
TRBJ2-1,TRBV20-1,-,-,TGCAGTACTAGTCGACCGGGGCCCCGGGGTAATGAGCAGTTCTTC,CSTSRPGPRGNEQFF
TRBJ2-5,TRBV7-9,-,-,TGTGCCAGCAGGCCTCTCGGCGCCCAGACCCAGTACTTC,CASRPLGAQTQYF
TRBJ2-1,TRBV27,-,TRBD1,TGTGCCAGCAGATCTGACAGGGCCGATGAGCAGTTCTTC,CASRSDRADEQFF
TRBJ1-1,TRBV7-4,-,TRBD1,TGTGCCAGCAGTCTGATACAGGGGGCAAGGACTGAAGCTTTCTTT,CASSLIQGARTEAFF
TRBJ2-4,TRBV7-2,-,-,TGTGCCAGCAGCCCCAGTGGGGGGATAAACATTCAGTACTTC,CASSPSGGINIQYF
TRBJ2-3,TRBV12-3/TRBV12-4,few,TRBD2,TGTGCCAGCAGGCCAGCGGGGTTGACAGATACGCAGTATTTT,CASRPAGLTDTQYF
TRBJ2-7,TRBV7-6,-,-,TGTGCCAGCAGCCCCTCTGTAGGTCGAGAGCAGTACTTC,CASSPSVGREQYF
TRBJ2-4,TRBV7-8,-,-,TGTGCCAGCAGCCCCCGTGTGCAGGGATTGGCCAAAAACATTCAGTACTTC,CASSPRVQGLAKNIQYF
TRBJ2-5,TRBV10-3,few,TRBD2,TGTGCCATCAGTGACGGGACTAGCGCGACTCCACAAGAGACCCAGTACTTC,CAISDGTSATPQETQYF
TRBJ2-2,TRBV7-3,many,TRBD2,TGTGCCAGCAGCTTAGGACTAGCGGGGAGAAACACCGGGGAGCTGTTTTTT,CASSLGLAGRNTGELFF
TRBJ1-5,TRBV30,-,-,TGTGCCTGCTCCACAGGGAGCAATCAGCCCCAGCATTTT,CACSTGSNQPQHF
TRBJ2-5,TRBV7-6,-,-,TGTGCCAGCACCGTTATTAACCTCCAAGAGACCCAGTACTTC,CASTVINLQETQYF
TRBJ2-5,TRBV29-1,-,-,TGCAGCGTTGACGATTCGGTGTACCAAGAGACCCAGTACTTC,CSVDDSVYQETQYF
TRBJ1-2,TRBV6-1,many,-,TGTGCCAGCAGCAAGGGACGGAACTATGGCTACACCTTC,CASSKGRNYGYTF
TRBJ2-5,TRBV2,few,TRBD2,TGTGCCAGCAAACAGGCGGGGGTTTTGCAAGAGACCCAGTACTTC,CASKQAGVLQETQYF
TRBJ2-7,TRBV6-2/TRBV6-3,-,-,TGTGCCAGCAGTTACACTTACAGGGTGTGGGACTACGAGCAGTACTTC,CASSYTYRVWDYEQYF
TRBJ2-7,TRBV11-2,-,-,TGTGCCAGCAGCTTAGATCACGGGGTAGCCCTTACTAAGGAGCAGTACTTC,CASSLDHGVALTKEQYF
TRBJ2-5,TRBV2,-,-,TGTGCCAGCATGCCCCTGACGGGGAACCAAGAGACCCAGTACTTC,CASMPLTGNQETQYF